A selection of T cell receptor beta chains follows, all from one sample in a study of blood T cell repertoires in COVID-19. The method was immunoSEQ multiplex PCR; TCRdb's version includes in-frame clones alone and lacks a portion of them. The data hold about 230,000 clones, with around 86% observed a single time. Sequencing was done on a sample of peripheral blood. The receptors originated from a man over 45 with COVID-19, enrolled during active disease. The CDR3 runs from the conserved cysteine through the conserved F or W. The order of the fields is D gene, V gene, clone size, CDR3 protein. D genes are given only for firm matches. Rows may omit the clone size; those that give it use once, few, many or a size class.

TRBD1	TRBV27	.	CASSPGTGFGANVLTF
.	TRBV28	.	CASSWTVYEQYF
TRBD1	TRBV6-5	.	CASSLSGTGNEKLFF
TRBD2	TRBV4-2	.	CASSQGTRNTGELFF
.	TRBV18	.	CASSPSQGASNTGELFF
.	TRBV9	.	CASSVGTRGITDTQYF
.	TRBV7-9	.	CASSLLPDGFMNTEAFF
TRBD2	TRBV6-1	.	CASSAKTSGGVDTQYF
TRBD1	TRBV10-2	.	CASSNGDSGTGDTQYF
.	TRBV24-1	.	CATSDLRLGVEEQFF
TRBD1	TRBV18	once	CASSPAGGNTEAFF
.	TRBV6-1	.	CASSEGLGEAFF
.	TRBV15	.	CATSRFRGENLYGYTF
TRBD1	TRBV5-1	once	CASSLKQGSYGYTF
.	TRBV5-4	.	CASSATVGEQYF
.	TRBV6-5	.	CASSGTTNNEKLFF
TRBD1	TRBV7-2	.	CASRDRGNNEQFF
.	TRBV2	.	CASSDRAISGGYTF
.	TRBV11-2	.	CASSFSGDTEAFF
.	TRBV6-5	.	CASSYLPLSSYNEQFF
TRBD1	TRBV24-1	once	CATGQGSTDTQYF
TRBD2	TRBV7-6	once	CASSWTSGLNTGELFF
TRBD2	TRBV7-3	.	CASSLGGGNTGELFF
.	TRBV27	few	CASSLRQGMNTEAFF
.	TRBV15	.	CATSRVGGEQYF
.	TRBV7-9	few	CASSLRQATGELFF